The 26 T cell receptor beta chains below all came from one sample that was sequenced in a study of shared clonotypes between healthy human individuals. Produced via immunoSEQ multiplex PCR; TCRdb's table is partial and in-frame only. The sample has about 600,000 clones, around 81% seen once. Source material: PBMCs. Receptors originate from a woman in her 40s in good health. Some clones in this sample may be carry-over from other donors' samples.

With regard to this clone: The sample holds other DNA sequences that translate to the same CDR3. The rearrangement links TRBV11-2 to TRBJ2-1, with 12 bases that match TRBD2. The ends lost 4 bases at V and 4 bases at J; junction bases unmatched: 5. Germline CDR1 SGHAT, CDR2 FQNNGV. The CDR3 covers 16 residues. The CDR3 loop is CASSSSGTSGYNEQFF. CDR3 bases: TGTGCCAGCAGCTCCTCCGGGACTAGCGGGTACAATGAGCAGTTCTTC.

This clone came up once. The chain has TRBV18 and TRBJ2-1; either TRBD1 or TRBD2 may supply D (7 bases each). Germline values: CDR1 KGHSH, CDR2 LQKENI. The CDR3 runs to 14 residues. V shed 5 bases and J shed 7 bases, with 15 bases lying between them. CDR3 amino acids: CASSGRGRPNEQFF. The CDR3 region has the DNA TGTGCCAGCTCAGGGAGGGGGCGGCCGAATGAGCAGTTCTTC.

This rearrangement joins TRBV29-1 to TRBJ2-1, with D perhaps given as TRBD1 or TRBD2 (5 bases each). The V gene lost 6 bases and the J gene lost 4 bases, with 13 bases spanning the gap. Germline V gives CDR1 SQVTM, CDR2 ANQGSEA. The CDR3 consists of 13 residues. CDR3 bases: TGCAGCGTCGTCCCGGGACCTTACAATGAGCAGTTCTTC. Its translation is CSVVPGPYNEQFF.

The chain recombines TRBV19 with TRBJ2-1, with unresolved D. Trimming removed 8 bases at V and 0 bases at J, with 8 bases between. This CDR3 region has 13 residues. Germline V lookup: CDR1 LNHDA, CDR2 SQIVND (reference sequence). CDR3 sequence reads: CASGQASYNEQFF. In nucleotides, the CDR3 is TGTGCCAGTGGGCAGGCCTCCTACAATGAGCAGTTCTTC.

Comments on this clone: A far larger clone is off by one base, so a read error is likely. The chain carries TRBV11-2 and TRBJ2-1, with TRBD2 matching over 9 bases. V was clipped by 2 bases and J by 4 bases; unmatched bases: 12. This CDR3 contains 18 residues. Germline V gene sequence: CDR1 SGHAT, CDR2 FQNNGV. The CDR3 bases are TGTGCCAGCAGCTTAAATCATAGAGCTAGCGGGATTTACAATGAGCAGTTCTTC. Its protein product is CASSLNHRASGIYNEQFF.

The chain employs TRBV7-2 and TRBJ2-2; 7 nucleotides line up with TRBD2. V was clipped by 0 bases and J by 3 bases; unmatched bases: 4. Germline CDR1 and CDR2: SGHTA and FQGNSA. CDR3 length equals 16 residues. The CDR3, as DNA: TGTGCCAGCAGCTTAGCGGGAGGGCGGGACACCGGGGAGCTGTTTTTT. It specifies CASSLAGGRDTGELFF. The full variable domain, with the rest looked up from reference TRBV7-2 and TRBJ2-2, is GAGVSQSPSNKVTEKGKDVELRCDPISGHTALYWYRQSLGQGLEFLIYFQGNSAPDKSGLPSDRFSAERTGGSVSTLTIQRTQQEDSAVYLCASSLAGGRDTGELFFGEGSRLTVL.

J is TRBJ2-3 and V is TRBV7-2; D is unresolved. CDR3 size: 16 residues. Trimming shortened V by 1 base and J by 8 bases, and 19 bases separated the two germline ends. Germline CDR1 reads SGHTA; CDR2 reads FQGNSA. The CDR3 DNA reads TGTGCCAGCAGCTTAGTAGGGTCGTCGGAGCAAGGTACGCAGTATTTT. This encodes CASSLVGSSEQGTQYF.

As for this clone: Other DNA sequences in the sample encode the same CDR3. The gene calls are TRBV5-6 and TRBJ2-3; unclear D gene. The CDR3 spans 14 residues. From germline, CDR1 is SGHDT and CDR2 YYEEEE. Deletions cut 1 base from V and 0 bases from J, with 6 bases between. The CDR3 here is CASSLTSSTDTQYF. In nucleotides, the CDR3 is TGTGCCAGCAGCTTGACGAGTAGCACAGATACGCAGTATTTT.

The chain has TRBV28 and TRBJ2-1; 8 bases map to TRBD2. The CDR3 runs 15 residues. Germline trimming cut 3 bases from V and 5 bases from J; bases unmatched to any gene: 6. Looked up from germline, CDR1 is MDHEN and CDR2 is SYDVKM. The CDR3 sequence: CASSLRSGGNNEQFF. DNA for the CDR3: TGTGCCAGCAGTTTGAGGAGCGGGGGAAACAATGAGCAGTTCTTC.

The chain has TRBV6-6 and TRBJ2-7; 7 nucleotides agree with TRBD1. Per germline, CDR1 MNHNY and CDR2 SVGAGI (reference sequence). V dropped 0 bases and J dropped 3; count of bases not matched to a gene: 5. This CDR3 contains 15 residues. The CDR3 spells CASSYSTRGIYEQYF. The CDR3 region has the DNA TGTGCCAGCAGTTACTCGACCAGGGGGATCTACGAGCAGTACTTC.

The chain carries TRBV5-1 and TRBJ2-1, with 7 bases lining up with TRBD1. V lost 4 bases, J lost 7 bases, and 8 bases stayed unmatched. Per germline, CDR1 SGHRS and CDR2 YFSETQ. The CDR3 extends over 14 amino acids. CDR3 coding DNA: TGCGCCAGCAGCATTACAGGGGTGGGGAATGAGCAGTTCTTC. Translating it yields CASSITGVGNEQFF.

The chain carries TRBV6-1 and TRBJ2-3, with 8 bases identical to TRBD1. Germline V gene data show CDR1 as MNHNS and CDR2 as SASEGT. With 4 bases clipped from V and 2 bases from J, the junction kept 5 bases outside the gene matches. CDR3 length equals 15 residues. The CDR3 spells CASSGRTGTTDTQYF. CDR3 coding DNA: TGTGCCAGCAGTGGACGGACAGGGACCACAGATACGCAGTATTTT.

In its sample, this clone was seen a few times. V is TRBV5-4 and J is TRBJ2-5, with 7 bases identical to TRBD2. The CDR3 extends over 14 amino acids. Trimming cost V 4 bases and J 5 bases; bases outside gene matches: 8. Germline V gives CDR1 SGHNT, CDR2 YYREEE (reference sequence). This CDR3 reads CASSRGSGGETQYF. In nucleotides, the CDR3 is TGTGCCAGCAGCCGCGGGAGTGGGGGGGAGACCCAGTACTTC. The complete variable domain, with remaining parts taken from reference TRBV5-4 and TRBJ2-5, reads ETGVTQSPTHLIKTRGQQVTLRCSSQSGHNTVSWYQQALGQGPQFIFQYYREEENGRGNFPPRFSGLQFPNYSSELNVNALELDDSALYLCASSRGSGGETQYFGPGTRLLVL.

The chain couples TRBV7-9 to TRBJ1-5; D possibly corresponds to TRBD1 (5 bases). V lost 5 bases, J lost 0 bases, and 17 bases lay in between. The CDR3 is 17 residues long. Germline CDR1 and CDR2: SEHNR and FQNEAQ (reference sequence). The CDR3 is CASSLVTGTDSNQPQHF. In DNA form, the CDR3 reads TGTGCCAGCAGCCTAGTTACAGGCACGGATAGCAATCAGCCCCAGCATTTT.

This clone has just one count. The chain employs TRBV6-1 and TRBJ2-7; 9 bases are a match to TRBD1. CDR1 and CDR2 from the germline V gene are MNHNS and SASEGT. V lost 1 base to trimming and J lost 5 bases; unmatched junction nucleotides: 3. The CDR3 is 14 residues long. The CDR3: CASSEVGTGNEQYF. Here the CDR3 DNA reads TGTGCCAGCAGTGAAGTCGGGACAGGGAACGAGCAGTACTTC.

This clone was picked up many times. This chain links TRBV25-1 with TRBJ1-2, with TRBD1 as a possible D gene (5 bases). The ends were cut back, 0 bases at V and 3 bases at J, with 14 bases in the middle. The CDR3 runs 16 residues. Germline loops: CDR1 MGHDK, CDR2 SYGVNS. Here the CDR3 DNA reads TGTGCCAGCAGTGAATATCAGCAGGGCGGTGACTATGGCTACACCTTC. Translated: CASSEYQQGGDYGYTF.

The V and J genes are TRBV28 and TRBJ1-1; D is possibly TRBD1 (5 bases). The V gene lost 5 bases and the J gene lost 4 bases, with 8 bases spanning the gap. The germline CDR1 and CDR2 sequences are MDHEN and SYDVKM. The CDR3 spans 12 residues. The CDR3 DNA sequence: TGTGCCAGCAGTCAGGGTCGCACTGAAGCTTTCTTT. The encoded protein is CASSQGRTEAFF.

The chain carries TRBV5-4 and TRBJ2-3, with TRBD2 matching 10 bases. The ends lost 1 base at V and 1 base at J; junction bases unmatched: 6. The CDR3 runs 17 residues. Germline V gives CDR1 SGHNT, CDR2 YYREEE (reference sequence). The CDR3 DNA is TGTGCCAGCAGCTTGAGTGGACTAGCGGTCGGCACAGATACGCAGTATTTT. Translating it yields CASSLSGLAVGTDTQYF.

The rearrangement links TRBV5-1 to TRBJ2-3, with no clear D. Trimming shortened V by 0 bases and J by 9 bases, and 8 bases separated the two germline ends. This CDR3 is 12 amino acids long. The germline gives CDR1 SGHRS, CDR2 YFSETQ. CDR3 DNA sequence: TGCGCCAGCAGCTTGGTGTCGGAGACGCAGTATTTT. Its protein is CASSLVSETQYF. The variable domain in full, with the rest retrieved from reference TRBV5-1 and TRBJ2-3, is KAGVTQTPRYLIKTRGQQVTLSCSPISGHRSVSWYQQTPGQGLQFLFEYFSETQRNKGNFPGRFSGRQFSNSRSEMNVSTLELGDSALYLCASSLVSETQYFGPGTRLTVL.

V usage is TRBV29-1 and J usage is TRBJ2-7, with D possibly matching TRBD2 (6 bases). The V gene lost 7 bases and the J gene lost 0 bases, with 13 bases spanning the gap. Germline assignment: CDR1 SQVTM and CDR2 ANQGSEA. The CDR3 extends over 13 amino acids. CDR3 DNA sequence: TGCAGCGCGCGGGACTCCCTCTCCTACGAGCAGTACTTC. It translates to CSARDSLSYEQYF.

This clone has a single count. J is TRBJ2-3 and V is TRBV29-1; 7 bases line up with TRBD2. This CDR3 has 15 residues. Per germline, CDR1 SQVTM and CDR2 ANQGSEA. V dropped 4 bases and J dropped 3; count of bases not matched to a gene: 10. CDR3 amino acids: CSVVRAGGSTDTQYF. Here the CDR3 DNA reads TGCAGCGTTGTAAGGGCGGGCGGGAGTACAGATACGCAGTATTTT.

Concerning this clone: This could be a read error, since a much larger clone is one nucleotide away. This rearrangement joins TRBV7-9 to TRBJ2-2, with D unclear. The V gene's germline CDR1 is SEHNR and CDR2 FQNEAQ (reference sequence). The CDR3 loop spans 14 amino acids. The DNA of the CDR3 is TGTGTCAGCACCCCCATGGCGAACACCGGGGAGCTGTTTTTT. Protein product: CVSTPMANTGELFF.

Worth noting for this clone: The sample has other DNA sequences that encode this CDR3 too. The chain has TRBV5-1 and TRBJ2-1; possibly TRBD1 for D (6 bases). The CDR3 runs to 14 residues. Looked up from germline, CDR1 is SGHRS and CDR2 is YFSETQ. Trimming left V 0 bases short and J 2 bases short, with 6 bases between. The CDR3 region has the DNA TGCGCCAGCAGCTTGGGGGACACCTACAATGAGCAGTTCTTC. It yields the protein CASSLGDTYNEQFF.

This clone was counted only a few times. This sequence joins TRBV7-3 and TRBJ1-1; D is possibly TRBD1 (6 bases). With 5 bases removed from V and 4 bases from J, the gap between germline ends came to 14 bases. Germline CDR1 SGHTA, CDR2 FQGTGA. The CDR3 spans 14 residues. CDR3 in amino acids: CASSQQGGGTEAFF. CDR3 bases: TGTGCCAGCAGCCAACAGGGTGGCGGCACTGAAGCTTTCTTT.

The V call is TRBV5-4, the J call TRBJ2-7; D might be TRBD1 (6 bases). Germline V gene data show CDR1 as SGHNT and CDR2 as YYREEE (reference sequence). The CDR3 sequence is 16 residues long. V lost 4 bases and J 5 bases, leaving 22 bases between the germline ends. This chain's CDR3 is CASSPDWNRASHEQYF. As DNA, the CDR3 is TGTGCCAGCAGCCCCGATTGGAACAGGGCTTCCCACGAGCAGTACTTC.

As for this clone: A much larger clone differs by one base, so this may be a read error. The chain combines TRBV28 with TRBJ1-2; tentatively, D is TRBD1 (6 bases). The V and J ends lost 6 bases and 12 bases respectively, with 23 bases between them. The CDR3 runs 14 residues. Germline V gene sequence: CDR1 MDHEN, CDR2 SYDVKM. The DNA for the CDR3 is TGTGCCAGCAGCCCTACAGGGTGGACCTGGGGCCACACCTTC. It is translated as CASSPTGWTWGHTF.